The following is a T cell receptor (beta chain) sequence with its context. Its target antigen remains unknown. No much larger clone is present one base from it, and per-base qualities are unavailable. The donors belonged to the validation cohort of roughly 120 subjects, which was separate from the approximately 700-subject first cohort. This sample was included in a study of cytomegalovirus exposure and HLA in healthy donors (dated by TCRdb to about 2017). At the level of the whole study: The 666 repertoires of the first cohort and the approximately 110 validation repertoires were produced on the same platform, according to a later analysis. A separate validation cohort of roughly 130 different subjects was used in addition to the approximately 700-subject first cohort. The study combined high-throughput TCR immunosequencing, statistical association of individual TCRs with disease status, and machine learning to predict cytomegalovirus infection status. The aim of the study was to test whether cataloging public T cell receptors could identify signatures of past pathogen exposure.

The investigation overall reported the following: While some public TCRs were present in many individuals, most TCR sequences turned up only very rarely across donors. The classifier was reported to diagnose cytomegalovirus status with high specificity and sensitivity in both the original cohort and the validation cohort. In the study, around 150 TCR beta chains were listed as associated with cytomegalovirus. A later analysis found that TCRs clustered in the first cohort also tended to co-occur in the approximately 120 validation repertoires, with roughly 95% of cluster scores above 0. The authors suggested that the approach could potentially be generalized to other disease states and immunological phenotypes. The validation cohort had no HLA typing available for a later analysis, so co-occurrence within that cohort was assessed over all 120 repertoires. A few of the identified cytomegalovirus-associated TCR beta chains were confirmed in vitro to be specific for cytomegalovirus antigens.

CDR1 and CDR2, per the germline V gene, are SGHRS and YFSETQ. The CDR3 runs 15 amino acids, cysteine and phenylalanine included. Only the CDR3 DNA is retained, 45 bases long and in frame from the first base. V is clipped by 2 bases and J by 0 bases, and the sequence between their germline boundaries is 8 bases long. Receptor libraries were prepared by the immunoSEQ multiplex PCR assay. For the original study's pipeline: A statistical classification framework was developed to diagnose cytomegalovirus status using the catalog of TCR beta chain sequences. TCRdb stores this immuneACCESS table with in-frame sequences only. Part of the clones is absent; in the studies checked, under half of the shortfall reflects unresolved V genes, and no reason is known for the rest. V, J and clone size were drawn from that table, and D and trimming were deduced from the DNA. The sample contains 190,000 or so clones, 84% of them found a single time. 13% of the sample goes to the ten largest clones.

Sequencing was carried out using PBMCs. The source of this sequence is a woman aged 25 to 39 in good health and CMV-seropositive. The chain links TRBV5-1 with TRBJ2-2, with TRBD2 tentatively as D gene (5 bases match). The DNA sequence is as follows: TGCGCCAGCAGCTTACCAGCGGCGAACACCGGGGAGCTGTTTTTT. Translated, it reads CASSLPAANTGELFF. Supplemented by the reference TRBV5-1 and TRBJ2-2 proteins around the CDR3, the complete variable domain is KAGVTQTPRYLIKTRGQQVTLSCSPISGHRSVSWYQQTPGQGLQFLFEYFSETQRNKGNFPGRFSGRQFSNSRSEMNVSTLELGDSALYLCASSLPAANTGELFFGEGSRLTVL.